This TCR beta chain is drawn from a study of long-term antiretroviral therapy in people with HIV. Survey-level resolution applied to immunoSEQ assay v3.0. Data came from immunoSEQ multiplex PCR; TCRdb stores just in-frame clones and leaves some out. Of about 20,000 clones listed, about 92% were seen once; the top ten hold around 7.9%. Overall study findings and caveats: Relative to transplant donor controls, diversity remained lower despite increasing after ART.

This clone appeared a single time. The antigen is not known. The ends lost 1 base at V and 4 bases at J; junction bases unmatched: 7. Per germline, CDR1 MNHNY and CDR2 SVGAGI (reference sequence). This CDR3 is built from 15 residues. The sequence came from a woman in her 50s with HIV. This material consisted of unsorted PBMCs, taken 4.4 years after starting antiretroviral therapy. The V and J genes are TRBV6-6 and TRBJ2-7, with 7 bases matching TRBD1. CDR3 sequence: CASSYWTGGTYEQYF. The CDR3 region has the DNA TGTGCCAGCAGTTACTGGACAGGAGGAACGTACGAGCAGTACTTC.